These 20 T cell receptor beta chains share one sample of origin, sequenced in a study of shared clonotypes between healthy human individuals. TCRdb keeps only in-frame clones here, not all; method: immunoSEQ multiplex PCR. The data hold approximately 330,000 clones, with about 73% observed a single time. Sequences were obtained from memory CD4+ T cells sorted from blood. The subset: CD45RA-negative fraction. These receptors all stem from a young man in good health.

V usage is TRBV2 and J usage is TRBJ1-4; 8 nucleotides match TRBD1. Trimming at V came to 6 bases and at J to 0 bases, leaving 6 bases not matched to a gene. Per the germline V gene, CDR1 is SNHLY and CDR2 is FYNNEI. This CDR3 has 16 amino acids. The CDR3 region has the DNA TGTGCCAGCAGCTATGGACAGGGATCAACTAATGAAAAACTGTTTTTT. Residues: CASSYGQGSTNEKLFF.

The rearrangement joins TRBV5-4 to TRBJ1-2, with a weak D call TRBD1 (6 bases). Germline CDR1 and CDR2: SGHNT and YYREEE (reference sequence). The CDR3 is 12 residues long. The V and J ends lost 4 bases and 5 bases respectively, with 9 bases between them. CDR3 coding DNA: TGTGCCAGCAGCACACAGGGTTATGGCTACACCTTC. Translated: CASSTQGYGYTF. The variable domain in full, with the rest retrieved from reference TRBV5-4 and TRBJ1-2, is ETGVTQSPTHLIKTRGQQVTLRCSSQSGHNTVSWYQQALGQGPQFIFQYYREEENGRGNFPPRFSGLQFPNYSSELNVNALELDDSALYLCASSTQGYGYTFGSGTRLTVV.

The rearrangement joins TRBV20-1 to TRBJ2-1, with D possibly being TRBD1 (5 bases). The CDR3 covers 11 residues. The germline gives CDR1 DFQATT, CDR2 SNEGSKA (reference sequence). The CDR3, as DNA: TGCAAGGGAACAGGTTACAATGAGCAGTTCTTC. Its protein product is CKGTGYNEQFF.

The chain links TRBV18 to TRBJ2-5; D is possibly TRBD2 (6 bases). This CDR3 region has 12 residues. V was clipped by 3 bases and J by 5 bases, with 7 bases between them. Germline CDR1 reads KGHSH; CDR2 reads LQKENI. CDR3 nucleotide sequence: TGTGCCAGCTCACCGGAGGGGGAGACCCAGTACTTC. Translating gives CASSPEGETQYF.

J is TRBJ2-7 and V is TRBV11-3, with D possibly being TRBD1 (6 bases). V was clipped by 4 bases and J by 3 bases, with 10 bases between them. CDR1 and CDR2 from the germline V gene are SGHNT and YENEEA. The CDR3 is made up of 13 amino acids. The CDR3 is CASSSTTGYEQYF. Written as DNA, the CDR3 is TGTGCCAGCAGCTCAACGACAGGCTACGAGCAGTACTTC.

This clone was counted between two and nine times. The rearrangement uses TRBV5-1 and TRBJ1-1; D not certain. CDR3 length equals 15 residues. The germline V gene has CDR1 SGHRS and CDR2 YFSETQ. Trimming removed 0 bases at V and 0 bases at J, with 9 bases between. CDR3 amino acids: CASSLEYTLNTEAFF. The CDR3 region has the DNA TGCGCCAGCAGCTTGGAATACACCCTGAACACTGAAGCTTTCTTT.

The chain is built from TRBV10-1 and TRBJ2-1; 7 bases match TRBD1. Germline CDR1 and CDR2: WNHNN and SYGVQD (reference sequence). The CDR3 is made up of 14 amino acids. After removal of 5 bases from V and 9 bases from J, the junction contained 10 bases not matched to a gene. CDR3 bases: TGCGCCAGCAGTCCCCTAGGGGGCCGGGGTGAGCAGTTCTTC. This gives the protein CASSPLGGRGEQFF.

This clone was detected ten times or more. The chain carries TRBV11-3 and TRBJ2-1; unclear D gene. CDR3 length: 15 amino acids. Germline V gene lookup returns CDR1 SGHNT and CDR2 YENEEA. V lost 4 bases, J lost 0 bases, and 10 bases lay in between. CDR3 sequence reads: CASSSAVGSYNEQFF. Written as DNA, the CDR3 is TGTGCCAGCAGCTCCGCCGTCGGCTCCTACAATGAGCAGTTCTTC.

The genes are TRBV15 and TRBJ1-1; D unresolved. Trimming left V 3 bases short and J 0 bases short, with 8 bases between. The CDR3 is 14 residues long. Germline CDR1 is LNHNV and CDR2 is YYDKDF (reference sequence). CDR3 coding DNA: TGTGCCACCAGCAGGGCAGTTATGAACACTGAAGCTTTCTTT. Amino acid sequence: CATSRAVMNTEAFF. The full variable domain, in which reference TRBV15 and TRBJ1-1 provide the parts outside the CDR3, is DAMVIQNPRYQVTQFGKPVTLSCSQTLNHNVMYWYQQKSSQAPKLLFHYYDKDFNNEADTPDNFQSRRPNTSFCFLDIRSPGLGDTAMYLCATSRAVMNTEAFFGQGTRLTVV.

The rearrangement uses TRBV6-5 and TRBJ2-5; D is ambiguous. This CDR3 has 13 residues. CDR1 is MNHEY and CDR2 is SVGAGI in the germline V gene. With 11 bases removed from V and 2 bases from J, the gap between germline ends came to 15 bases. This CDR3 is CACFGVGQETQYF. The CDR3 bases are TGTGCCTGCTTTGGGGTAGGACAAGAGACCCAGTACTTC.

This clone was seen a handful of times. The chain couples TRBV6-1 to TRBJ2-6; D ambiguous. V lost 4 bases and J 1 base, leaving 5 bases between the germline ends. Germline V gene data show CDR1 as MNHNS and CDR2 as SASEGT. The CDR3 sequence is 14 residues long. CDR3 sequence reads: CASSGLSGANVLTF. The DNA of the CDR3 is TGTGCCAGCAGTGGCCTGTCTGGGGCCAACGTCCTGACTTTC.

The CDR3 DNA follows: TGTGCCAGCAGCCCGACCACTTCCAACTACAATGAGCAGTTCTTC. This gives the protein CASSPTTSNYNEQFF. The chain carries TRBV7-9 and TRBJ2-1; no definite D call. Germline CDR1 SEHNR, CDR2 FQNEAQ (reference sequence). This CDR3 has 15 residues. Trimming removed 5 bases at V and 3 bases at J, with 14 bases between.

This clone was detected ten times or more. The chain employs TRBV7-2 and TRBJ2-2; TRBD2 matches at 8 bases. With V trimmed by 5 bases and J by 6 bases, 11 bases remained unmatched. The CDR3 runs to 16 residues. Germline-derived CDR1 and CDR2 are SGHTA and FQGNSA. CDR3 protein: CASSPWGTSTAGELFF. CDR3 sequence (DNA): TGTGCCAGCAGCCCATGGGGGACTAGTACTGCCGGGGAGCTGTTTTTT.

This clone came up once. The CDR3 sequence is CASSFGDSSGNTIYF. CDR3 bases: TGCGCCAGCAGCTTCGGGGACAGCTCTGGAAACACCATATATTTT. The gene calls are TRBV5-1 and TRBJ1-3, with 7 positions matching TRBD1. V lost 2 bases to trimming and J lost 0 bases; unmatched junction nucleotides: 2. The CDR3 covers 15 residues. CDR1 and CDR2 from the germline V gene are SGHRS and YFSETQ.

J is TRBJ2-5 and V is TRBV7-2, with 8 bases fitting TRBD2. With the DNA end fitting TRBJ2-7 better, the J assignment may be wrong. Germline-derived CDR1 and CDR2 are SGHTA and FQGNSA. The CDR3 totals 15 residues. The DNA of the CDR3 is TGTGCCAGCAGCCCCCGGGGCGGGAGGTACTACGAGCAGTACTTC. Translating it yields CASSPRGGRYYEQYF.

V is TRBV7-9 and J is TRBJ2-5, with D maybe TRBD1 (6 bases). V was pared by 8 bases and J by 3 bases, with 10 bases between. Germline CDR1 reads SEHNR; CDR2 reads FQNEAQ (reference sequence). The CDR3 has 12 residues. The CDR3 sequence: CASGRTEETQYF. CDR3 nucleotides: TGTGCCAGCGGCCGGACAGAAGAGACCCAGTACTTC.

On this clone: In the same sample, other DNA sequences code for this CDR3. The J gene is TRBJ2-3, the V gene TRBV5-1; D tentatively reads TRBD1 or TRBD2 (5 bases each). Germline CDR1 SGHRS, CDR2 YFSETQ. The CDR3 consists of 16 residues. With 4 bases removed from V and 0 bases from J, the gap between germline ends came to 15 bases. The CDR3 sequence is CASSLGTATSTDTQYF. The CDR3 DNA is TGCGCCAGCAGCCTTGGGACGGCAACTAGCACAGATACGCAGTATTTT. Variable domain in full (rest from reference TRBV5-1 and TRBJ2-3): KAGVTQTPRYLIKTRGQQVTLSCSPISGHRSVSWYQQTPGQGLQFLFEYFSETQRNKGNFPGRFSGRQFSNSRSEMNVSTLELGDSALYLCASSLGTATSTDTQYFGPGTRLTVL.

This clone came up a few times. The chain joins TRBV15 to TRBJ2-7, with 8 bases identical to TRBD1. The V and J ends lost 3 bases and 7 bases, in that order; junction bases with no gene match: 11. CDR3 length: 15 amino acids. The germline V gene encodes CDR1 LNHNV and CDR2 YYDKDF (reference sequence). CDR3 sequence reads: CATSSSRDRYVEQYF. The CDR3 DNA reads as TGTGCCACCAGCAGCAGCCGGGACAGGTATGTGGAGCAGTACTTC.

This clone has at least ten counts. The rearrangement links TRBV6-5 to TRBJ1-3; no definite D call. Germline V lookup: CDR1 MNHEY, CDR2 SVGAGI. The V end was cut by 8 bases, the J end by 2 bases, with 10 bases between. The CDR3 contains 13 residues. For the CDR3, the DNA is TGTGCCAGCTGCGCGAACGCTGGAAACACCATATATTTT. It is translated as CASCANAGNTIYF.

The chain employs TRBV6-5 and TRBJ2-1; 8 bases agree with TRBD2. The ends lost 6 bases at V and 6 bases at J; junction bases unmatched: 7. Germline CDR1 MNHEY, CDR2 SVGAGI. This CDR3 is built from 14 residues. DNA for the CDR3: TGTGCCAGCAGGAGCGGGAGTGCTCTCAATGAGCAGTTCTTC. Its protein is CASRSGSALNEQFF.